These 26 T cell receptor beta chains originate from one sample sequenced in a study of shared clonotypes between healthy human individuals (TCRdb year 2020). The library was generated by the immunoSEQ multiplex PCR assay. TCRdb limited this immuneACCESS table to in-frame rearrangements with V and J called. A share of clones is missing; checked studies link under half to unresolved V genes, and the rest is unexplained. The sample includes roughly 530,000 clones, with 90% to 96% observed a single time. Of the sample, roughly 0.06% falls within the top ten clones. The specimen was naive CD4+ T cells sorted from blood. The meaning of the sample's cell subset or site label: CD45RA+ positively selected. The receptors stem from a woman in her thirties in good health.

This chain links TRBV4-2 with TRBJ2-1, with 9 positions matching TRBD2. The CDR3 contains 17 residues. Germline trimming cut 3 bases from V and 2 bases from J; bases unmatched to any gene: 8. CDR1 and CDR2 from the germline V gene are LGHNA and YNFKEQ. CDR3 in DNA: TGTGCCAGCAGCCACTCCGGACTAGCGTTGGCCTACAATGAGCAGTTCTTC. This gives the protein CASSHSGLALAYNEQFF.

This chain uses TRBV11-2 with TRBJ2-2; D is perhaps TRBD2 (5 bases). Germline CDR1 and CDR2: SGHAT and FQNNGV. The CDR3 covers 15 residues. The V end was cut by 5 bases, the J end by 6 bases, with 16 bases between. The CDR3 region has the DNA TGTGCCAGCAGCAAAACAACCCTAGCCTCCGGGGAGCTGTTTTTT. Translation: CASSKTTLASGELFF.

The rearrangement links TRBV28 to TRBJ2-2; a weak D match, TRBD1 (6 bases). This CDR3 region has 15 residues. The V and J ends lost 4 bases and 7 bases respectively, with 16 bases between them. The germline gives CDR1 MDHEN, CDR2 SYDVKM. In DNA, the CDR3 is TGTGCCAGCAGTTCCCTGGGGGCGACGATCGGGGAGCTGTTTTTT. Its protein product is CASSSLGATIGELFF.

V gene TRBV29-1 combines with J gene TRBJ1-2, with a weak D call TRBD1 (5 bases). The CDR3 has 13 amino acids. Germline V CDR1 and CDR2: SQVTM, ANQGSEA. Trimming pared 2 bases from V and 8 bases from J, leaving 15 bases between. CDR3 protein: CSVERTGWGGYTF. CDR3 DNA sequence: TGCAGCGTTGAACGGACCGGCTGGGGGGGCTACACCTTC.

The chain couples TRBV18 to TRBJ2-7; 8 bases are shared with TRBD1. The length of the CDR3 is 14 residues. With 2 bases clipped from V and 3 bases from J, the junction kept 3 bases outside the gene matches. Per the germline V gene, CDR1 is KGHSH and CDR2 is LQKENI. The DNA for the CDR3 is TGTGCCAGCTCACCAAGGACAGGGAACTACGAGCAGTACTTC. Its translation: CASSPRTGNYEQYF.

The chain joins TRBV7-9 to TRBJ2-3; 11 bases align to TRBD2. The CDR3 totals 15 residues. V lost 7 bases and J lost 4; bases outside the gene matches: 7. The germline gives CDR1 SEHNR, CDR2 FQNEAQ (reference sequence). The CDR3 DNA is TGTGCCAGCATCACAGGTAGCGGGAGGGCAGATACGCAGTATTTT. It codes for CASITGSGRADTQYF. Filled out from reference TRBV7-9 and TRBJ2-3, the complete variable domain reads DTGVSQNPRHKITKRGQNVTFRCDPISEHNRLYWYRQTLGQGPEFLTYFQNEAQLEKSRLLSDRFSAERPKGSFSTLEIQRTEQGDSAMYLCASITGSGRADTQYFGPGTRLTVL.

The chain combines TRBV2 with TRBJ2-7; no clear D gene. Germline CDR1 is SNHLY and CDR2 is FYNNEI. The CDR3 extends over 11 amino acids. Between the trimmed V and J ends, which lost 5 bases and 3 bases, there was a span of 5 bases. The CDR3 sequence is CASSSRYEQYF. CDR3 DNA: TGTGCCAGCAGTTCCCGCTACGAGCAGTACTTC.

V gene TRBV28 combines with J gene TRBJ1-5; no definite D call. The CDR3 totals 11 residues. The V gene lost 6 bases and the J gene lost 5 bases, with 5 bases spanning the gap. The germline V gene encodes CDR1 MDHEN and CDR2 SYDVKM. Here the CDR3 DNA reads TGTGCCAGCAGCATCTATCAGCCCCAGCATTTT. Translating it yields CASSIYQPQHF. Filled out from reference TRBV28 and TRBJ1-5, the complete variable domain reads DVKVTQSSRYLVKRTGEKVFLECVQDMDHENMFWYRQDPGLGLRLIYFSYDVKMKEKGDIPEGYSVSREKKERFSLILESASTNQTSMYLCASSIYQPQHFGDGTRLSIL.

The chain recombines TRBV6-6 with TRBJ1-2, with D unclear. This CDR3 is built from 12 residues. Trimming removed 7 bases from V and 7 bases from J, with 13 bases in between. Germline CDR1 reads MNHNY; CDR2 reads SVGAGI (reference sequence). In nucleotides, the CDR3 is TGTGCCAGCAACATTAACGAGGGTGGCTACACCTTC. As protein: CASNINEGGYTF.

This rearrangement joins TRBV6-1 to TRBJ1-2; no clear D. CDR1 is MNHNS and CDR2 is SASEGT in the germline V gene. The V gene lost 1 base and the J gene lost 8 bases, with 11 bases spanning the gap. The CDR3 consists of 13 residues. The CDR3 DNA sequence: TGTGCCAGCAGTGAAGTTCTAGGTGGGGGCTACACCTTC. This encodes CASSEVLGGGYTF.

This clone was recorded only once. The same CDR3 also results from other DNA sequences found in this sample. This chain links TRBV19 with TRBJ2-3, with D uncertain. V was pared by 3 bases and J by 4 bases, with 5 bases between. Germline V lookup: CDR1 LNHDA, CDR2 SQIVND (reference sequence). This CDR3 is built from 12 residues. The DNA for the CDR3 is TGTGCCAGTAGTATCAGGTCAGATACGCAGTATTTT. This gives the protein CASSIRSDTQYF.

A single count supports this clone. This chain joins TRBV12-5 and TRBJ2-1; 7 nucleotides line up with TRBD2. CDR1 is LGHNT, CDR2 FRNRAP, per germline. The CDR3 is 15 residues long. V shed 1 base, J shed 4 bases, and the junction held 4 bases outside the gene matches. The CDR3 coding sequence is TGTGCTAGTGGTTTGGGTAGCGGGCCGTACAATGAGCAGTTCTTC. It encodes CASGLGSGPYNEQFF.

The CDR3 DNA sequence: TGTGCCAGCAGCCCCCTACAGTTATACACTGAAGCTTTCTTT. Protein sequence: CASSPLQLYTEAFF. V usage is TRBV2 and J usage is TRBJ1-1; D ambiguous. The V and J ends lost 6 bases and 3 bases respectively, with 14 bases between them. Germline CDR1 and CDR2: SNHLY and FYNNEI. The CDR3 covers 14 residues.

The V and J genes are TRBV11-2 and TRBJ2-7, with a tentative D call TRBD2 (5 bases). V dropped 5 bases and J dropped 0 bases, with 17 bases sitting between them. The germline gives CDR1 SGHAT, CDR2 FQNNGV. The CDR3 loop spans 16 amino acids. The CDR3 DNA sequence: TGTGCCAGCAGCGAGGAGCGAGCGGCGAGCTCCTACGAGCAGTACTTC. It yields the protein CASSEERAASSYEQYF. Full variable domain (missing parts from reference TRBV11-2 and TRBJ2-7): EAGVAQSPRYKIIEKRQSVAFWCNPISGHATLYWYQQILGQGPKLLIQFQNNGVVDDSQLPKDRFSAERLKGVDSTLKIQPAKLEDSAVYLCASSEERAASSYEQYFGPGTRLTVT.

V usage is TRBV13 and J usage is TRBJ2-2; D is unclear. Trimming took off 5 bases at V and 8 bases at J, with 12 bases between the two ends. This CDR3 contains 13 residues. CDR1 is PRHDT and CDR2 is FYEKMQ in the germline V gene (reference sequence). The CDR3 reads CASSKNNGGELFF. CDR3 sequence (DNA): TGTGCCAGCAGCAAAAACAACGGGGGGGAGCTGTTTTTT.

The chain recombines TRBV19 with TRBJ2-7; 11 bases agree with TRBD2. CDR1 and CDR2 (germline): LNHDA, SQIVND (reference sequence). After removal of 5 bases from V and 2 bases from J, the junction contained 11 bases not matched to a gene. The CDR3 length is 17 residues. This CDR3 reads CASSSLTGTSGTYEQYF. DNA of the CDR3: TGTGCCAGTAGTTCACTTACCGGGACTAGCGGAACCTACGAGCAGTACTTC.

The chain uses TRBV5-1 and TRBJ1-2; 8 bases line up with TRBD1. The junction had 7 bases not matched to a gene; V was cut back by 6 bases and J by 6 bases. Germline CDR1 is SGHRS and CDR2 is YFSETQ. This CDR3 comprises 13 residues. CDR3 amino acids: CASTPTGVHGYTF. The CDR3 coding sequence is TGCGCCAGCACCCCGACAGGGGTCCATGGCTACACCTTC.

The chain combines TRBV29-1 with TRBJ2-2, with 9 bases lining up with TRBD2. The CDR3 runs 14 residues. The trim removed 5 bases at V and 7 bases at J, leaving 8 bases unmatched. CDR1 and CDR2 from the germline V gene are SQVTM and ANQGSEA. In nucleotides, the CDR3 is TGCAGCGTTATTAGCGGGAGTGGGATCGGGGAGCTGTTTTTT. Translating gives CSVISGSGIGELFF.

The genes are TRBV28 and TRBJ2-1; a possible D gene is TRBD2 (6 bases). Germline V gene sequence: CDR1 MDHEN, CDR2 SYDVKM. This CDR3 has 12 residues. The CDR3 reads CATRGGNNEQFF. The CDR3 DNA reads TGTGCTACCCGGGGCGGGAACAATGAGCAGTTCTTC.

The rearrangement links TRBV13 to TRBJ2-7; either TRBD1 or TRBD2 may supply D (5 bases each). This CDR3 region has 15 residues. V lost 5 bases, J lost 0 bases, and 14 bases lay in between. Germline loops: CDR1 PRHDT, CDR2 FYEKMQ (reference sequence). This CDR3 reads CASSPRPGPSYEQYF. The CDR3 nucleotides read TGTGCCAGCAGCCCCCGGCCGGGGCCCTCCTACGAGCAGTACTTC.

This chain links TRBV6-6 with TRBJ2-2, with TRBD2 matching 8 bases. CDR3 size: 15 residues. Per germline, CDR1 MNHNY and CDR2 SVGAGI (reference sequence). The V segment lost 0 bases and the J segment 5 bases; nucleotides outside the gene matches: 2. CDR3 residues: CASSYSGGRTGELFF. CDR3 sequence (DNA): TGTGCCAGCAGTTACTCAGGCGGGAGGACCGGGGAGCTGTTTTTT.

A few counts support this clone. V gene TRBV7-2 combines with J gene TRBJ2-7; TRBD1 is a possible D gene (6 bases). Trimming shortened V by 6 bases and J by 4 bases, and 10 bases separated the two germline ends. This CDR3 contains 12 residues. CDR1 is SGHTA and CDR2 is FQGNSA in the germline V gene. DNA for the CDR3: TGTGCCAGCAGTGGTCAGGGGTACGAGCAGTACTTC. This sequence encodes CASSGQGYEQYF. The full variable domain, rest sourced from reference TRBV7-2 and TRBJ2-7, is GAGVSQSPSNKVTEKGKDVELRCDPISGHTALYWYRQSLGQGLEFLIYFQGNSAPDKSGLPSDRFSAERTGGSVSTLTIQRTQQEDSAVYLCASSGQGYEQYFGPGTRLTVT.

This clone was picked up one time. The chain carries TRBV30 and TRBJ2-7, with 9 positions matching TRBD1. V lost 0 bases and J lost 5; bases outside the gene matches: 20. This CDR3 has 19 amino acids. Germline CDR1 GTSNPN, CDR2 SVGIG (reference sequence). This CDR3 reads CAWSVMVLLGTGSINEQYF. The CDR3 DNA sequence: TGTGCCTGGAGTGTAATGGTACTTTTAGGGACAGGGAGCATCAACGAGCAGTACTTC.

Here the CDR3 reads CASKRRGLAVDTQYF. DNA for the CDR3: TGTGCCAGCAAGCGCCGTGGACTAGCTGTAGATACGCAGTATTTT. The chain has TRBV6-1 and TRBJ2-3, with TRBD2 matching over 8 bases. V was pared by 7 bases and J by 5 bases, with 11 bases of the junction left unmatched. CDR1 and CDR2 from the germline V gene are MNHNS and SASEGT. The CDR3 runs 15 residues.

The rearrangement joins TRBV29-1 to TRBJ2-7; D is possibly TRBD1 (5 bases). Germline CDR1 reads SQVTM; CDR2 reads ANQGSEA. The CDR3 covers 12 residues. With 6 bases removed from V and 2 bases from J, the gap between germline ends came to 11 bases. The CDR3 DNA sequence: TGCAGCGTCCCCAAGGGGACCTACGAGCAGTACTTC. This sequence encodes CSVPKGTYEQYF.

This rearrangement joins TRBV5-4 to TRBJ1-2, with 8 bases matching TRBD1. The ends lost 2 bases at V and 7 bases at J; junction bases unmatched: 7. Germline CDR1 is SGHNT and CDR2 is YYREEE (reference sequence). The CDR3 has 14 amino acids. CDR3 amino acids: CASSFQGARGGYTF. In DNA form, the CDR3 reads TGTGCCAGCAGCTTCCAGGGGGCGCGGGGTGGCTACACCTTC.